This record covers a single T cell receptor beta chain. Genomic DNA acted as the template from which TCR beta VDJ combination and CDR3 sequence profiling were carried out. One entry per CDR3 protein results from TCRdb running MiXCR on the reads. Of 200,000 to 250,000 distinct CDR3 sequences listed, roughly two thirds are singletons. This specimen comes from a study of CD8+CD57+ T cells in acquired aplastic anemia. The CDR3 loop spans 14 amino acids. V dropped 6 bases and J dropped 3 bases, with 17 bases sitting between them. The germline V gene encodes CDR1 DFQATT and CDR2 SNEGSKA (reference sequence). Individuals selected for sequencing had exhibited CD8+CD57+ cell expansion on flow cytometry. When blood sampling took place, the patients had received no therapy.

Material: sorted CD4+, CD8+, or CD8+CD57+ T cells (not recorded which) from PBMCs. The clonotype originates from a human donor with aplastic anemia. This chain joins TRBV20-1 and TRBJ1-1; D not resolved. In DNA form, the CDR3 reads TGCAGTGCCGACCCCGGGGTCGGGGACACTGAAGCTTTCTTT. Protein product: CSADPGVGDTEAFF.